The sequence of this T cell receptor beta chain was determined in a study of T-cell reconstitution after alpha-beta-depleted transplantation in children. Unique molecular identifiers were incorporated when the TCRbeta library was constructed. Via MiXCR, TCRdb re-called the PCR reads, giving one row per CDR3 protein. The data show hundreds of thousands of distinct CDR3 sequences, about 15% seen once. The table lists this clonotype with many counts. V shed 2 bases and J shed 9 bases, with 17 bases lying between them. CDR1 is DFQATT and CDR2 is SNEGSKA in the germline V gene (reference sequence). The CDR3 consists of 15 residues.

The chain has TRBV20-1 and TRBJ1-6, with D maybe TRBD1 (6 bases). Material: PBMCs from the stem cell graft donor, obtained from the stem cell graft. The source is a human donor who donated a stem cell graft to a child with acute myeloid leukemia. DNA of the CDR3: TGCAGTGCTAGATCCCGGACAGCCTGGGGTTCACCCCTCCACTTT. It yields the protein CSARSRTAWGSPLHF.